A selection of T cell receptor beta chains follows, all from one sample in a study of blood T cell repertoires in COVID-19. Measured with immunoSEQ multiplex PCR; TCRdb has only the in-frame clones, and not every one. The sample carries roughly 300,000 clones, approximately 90% recorded once. Sequencing was performed on PBMCs or T cells enriched from blood (not recorded which). All receptors derive from a woman in her thirties or forties with acute COVID-19. CDR3s leave out the opening cysteine and the closing phenylalanine or tryptophan.

J gene: TRBJ1-4
V gene: TRBV28
CDR3 protein: ASSPPGGDEKLF

J gene: TRBJ2-2
V gene: TRBV7-3
CDR3 protein: ASSSRSTGELF

J gene: TRBJ2-7
V gene: TRBV13
CDR3 protein: ASSFNRAYEQY

J gene: TRBJ2-6
V gene: TRBV7-3
CDR3 protein: ASSLRAGVRSGANVLT

J gene: TRBJ2-7
V gene: TRBV13
CDR3 protein: ASSLTNSYEQY

J gene: TRBJ1-5
V gene: TRBV5-8
CDR3 protein: ASSRSGSNQPQH

J gene: TRBJ2-1
V gene: TRBV5-1
CDR3 protein: ASSFEAGGDNEQF

J gene: TRBJ1-2
V gene: TRBV2
CDR3 protein: ASKLENGAYGYT

J gene: TRBJ1-6
V gene: TRBV7-9
CDR3 protein: ASSPSGGGDNSPLH

J gene: TRBJ2-5
V gene: TRBV5-1
CDR3 protein: ASSSTGGSEETQY